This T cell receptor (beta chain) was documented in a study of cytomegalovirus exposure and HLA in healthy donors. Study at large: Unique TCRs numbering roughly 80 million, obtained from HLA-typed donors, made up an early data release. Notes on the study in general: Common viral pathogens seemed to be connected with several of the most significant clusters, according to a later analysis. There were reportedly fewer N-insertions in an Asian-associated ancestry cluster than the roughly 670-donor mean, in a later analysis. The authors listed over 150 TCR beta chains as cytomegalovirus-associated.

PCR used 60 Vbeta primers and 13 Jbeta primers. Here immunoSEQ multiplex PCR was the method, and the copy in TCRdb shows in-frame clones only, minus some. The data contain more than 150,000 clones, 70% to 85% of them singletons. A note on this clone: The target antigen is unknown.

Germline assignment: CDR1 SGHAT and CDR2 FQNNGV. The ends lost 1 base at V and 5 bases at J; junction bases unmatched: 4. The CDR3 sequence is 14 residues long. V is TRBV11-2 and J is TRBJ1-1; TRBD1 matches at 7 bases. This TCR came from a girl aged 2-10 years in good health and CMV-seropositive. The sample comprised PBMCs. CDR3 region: CASSLAAQGTEAFF. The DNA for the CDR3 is TGTGCCAGCAGCTTAGCCGCACAGGGGACTGAAGCTTTCTTT.